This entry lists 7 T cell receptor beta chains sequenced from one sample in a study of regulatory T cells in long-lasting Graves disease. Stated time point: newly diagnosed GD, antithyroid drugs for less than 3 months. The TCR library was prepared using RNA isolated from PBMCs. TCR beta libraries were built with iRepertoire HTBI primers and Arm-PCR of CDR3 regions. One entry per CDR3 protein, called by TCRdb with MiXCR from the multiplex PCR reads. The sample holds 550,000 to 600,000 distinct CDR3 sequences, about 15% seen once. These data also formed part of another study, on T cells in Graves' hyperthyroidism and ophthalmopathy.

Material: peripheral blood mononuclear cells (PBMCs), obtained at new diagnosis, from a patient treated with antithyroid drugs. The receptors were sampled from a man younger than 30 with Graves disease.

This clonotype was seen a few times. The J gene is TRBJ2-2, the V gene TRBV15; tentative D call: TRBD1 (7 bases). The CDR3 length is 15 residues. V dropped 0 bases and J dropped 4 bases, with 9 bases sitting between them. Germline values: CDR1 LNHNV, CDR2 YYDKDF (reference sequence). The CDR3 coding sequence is TGTGCCACCAGCAGAGACAGGGGGGCCACCGGGGAGCTGTTTTTT. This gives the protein CATSRDRGATGELFF.

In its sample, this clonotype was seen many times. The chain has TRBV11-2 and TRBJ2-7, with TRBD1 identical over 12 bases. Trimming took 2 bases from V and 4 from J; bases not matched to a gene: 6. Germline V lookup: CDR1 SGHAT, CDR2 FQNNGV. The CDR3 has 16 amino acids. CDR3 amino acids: CASSLMGQGASYEQYF. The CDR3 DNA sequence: TGTGCCAGCAGCTTAATGGGACAGGGGGCCAGTTACGAGCAGTACTTC. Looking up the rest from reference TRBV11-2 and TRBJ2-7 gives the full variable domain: EAGVAQSPRYKIIEKRQSVAFWCNPISGHATLYWYQQILGQGPKLLIQFQNNGVVDDSQLPKDRFSAERLKGVDSTLKIQPAKLEDSAVYLCASSLMGQGASYEQYFGPGTRLTVT.

CDR3 sequence: CASSPLWGGGEQFF. For the CDR3, the DNA is TGTGCCAGCAGCCCCCTTTGGGGGGGCGGTGAGCAGTTCTTC. The rearrangement joins TRBV6-1 to TRBJ2-1; possibly TRBD2 for D (7 bases). CDR1 is MNHNS, CDR2 SASEGT, per germline. This CDR3 has 14 residues. Trimming took off 6 bases at V and 9 bases at J, with 18 bases between the two ends.

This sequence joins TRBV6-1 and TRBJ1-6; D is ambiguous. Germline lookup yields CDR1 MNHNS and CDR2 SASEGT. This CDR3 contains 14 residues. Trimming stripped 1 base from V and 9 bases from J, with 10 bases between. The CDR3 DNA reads TGTGCCAGCAGTGAAGGCGTATCGGGTTCACCCCTCCACTTT. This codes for CASSEGVSGSPLHF.

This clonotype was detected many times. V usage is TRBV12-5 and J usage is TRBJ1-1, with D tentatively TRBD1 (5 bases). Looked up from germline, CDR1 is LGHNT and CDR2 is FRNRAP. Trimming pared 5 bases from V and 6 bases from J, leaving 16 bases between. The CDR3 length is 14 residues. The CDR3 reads CASGLSGAGPEAFF. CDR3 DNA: TGTGCTAGTGGTCTAAGCGGGGCGGGACCTGAAGCTTTCTTT. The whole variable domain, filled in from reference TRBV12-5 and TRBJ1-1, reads DARVTQTPRHKVTEMGQEVTMRCQPILGHNTVFWYRQTMMQGLELLAYFRNRAPLDDSGMPKDRFSAEMPDATLATLKIQPSEPRDSAVYFCASGLSGAGPEAFFGQGTRLTVV.

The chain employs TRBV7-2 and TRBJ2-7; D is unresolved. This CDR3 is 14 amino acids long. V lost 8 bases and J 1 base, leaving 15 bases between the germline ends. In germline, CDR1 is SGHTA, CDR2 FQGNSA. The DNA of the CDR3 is TGTGCCAGCGTCCCTAGTTCCGGGTCCTACGAGCAGTACTTC. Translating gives CASVPSSGSYEQYF.

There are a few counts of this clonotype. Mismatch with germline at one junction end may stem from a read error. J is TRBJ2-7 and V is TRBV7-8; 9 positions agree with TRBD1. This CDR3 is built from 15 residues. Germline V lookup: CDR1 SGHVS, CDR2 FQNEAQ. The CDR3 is CASSQAGTGSREQYF. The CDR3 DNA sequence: TGCGCCAGCAGCCAGGCCGGGACAGGGTCTCGGGAGCAGTACTTC.